This T cell receptor beta chain was found in a study of a mutant IDH1 vaccine in newly diagnosed glioma. Study context: Eight vaccinations went to patients in weeks 1, 3, 5, 7, 11, 15, 19, 23. Initiation of the vaccine course occurred 4-6 weeks after radiotherapy alone, or alongside temozolomide cycles. Previous care, which was radiotherapy, temozolomide, or both, most often involved both.

Time point defined: week 5, during vaccination. Vaccinated patients received 300 ug of mutant IDH1 20-mer peptide per dose, with topical imiquimod. Donors' newly diagnosed IDH1-mutant WHO grade 3 or 4 astrocytomas lacked nuclear ATRX. Looked up from germline, CDR1 is LNHDA and CDR2 is SQIVND (reference sequence). The CDR3 sequence is 14 residues long. With 4 bases removed from V and 5 bases from J, the gap between germline ends came to 14 bases. Sequenced by immunoSEQ multiplex PCR; TCRdb stores in-frame clones only, minus some. Counted here are about 51,000 clones, around 80% occurring once; the ten biggest clones make up 5.2%. In the case of this clone: The antigen is unknown.

The receptor was isolated from a man in his fifties with glioma. Sample: PBMCs, taken from a glioma patient whose treatment included an IDH1 peptide vaccine. J is TRBJ1-1 and V is TRBV19, with D possibly TRBD1 on 6 matching bases. The chain's CDR3 is CASSNQGQGTEAFF. CDR3 coding DNA: TGTGCCAGTAGTAATCAGGGACAAGGTACTGAAGCTTTCTTT.